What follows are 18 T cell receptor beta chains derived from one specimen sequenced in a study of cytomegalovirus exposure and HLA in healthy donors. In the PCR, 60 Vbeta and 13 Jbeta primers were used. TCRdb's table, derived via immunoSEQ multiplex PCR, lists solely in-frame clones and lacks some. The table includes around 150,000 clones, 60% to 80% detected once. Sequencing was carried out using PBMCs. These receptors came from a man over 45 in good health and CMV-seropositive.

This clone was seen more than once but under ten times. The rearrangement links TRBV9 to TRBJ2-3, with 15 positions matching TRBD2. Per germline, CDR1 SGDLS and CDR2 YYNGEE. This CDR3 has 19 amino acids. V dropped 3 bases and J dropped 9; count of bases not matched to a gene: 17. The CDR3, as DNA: TGTGCCAGCAGCGCGCGGGGGTTGTGGACTAGCGGGGGGGCGGGAACGCAGTATTTT. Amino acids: CASSARGLWTSGGAGTQYF.

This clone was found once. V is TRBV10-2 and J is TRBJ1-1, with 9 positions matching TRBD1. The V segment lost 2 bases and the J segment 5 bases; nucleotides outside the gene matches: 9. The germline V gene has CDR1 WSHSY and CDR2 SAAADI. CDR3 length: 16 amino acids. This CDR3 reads CASSEVGTGIHTEAFF. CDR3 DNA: TGCGCCAGCAGTGAGGTAGGGACAGGGATTCATACTGAAGCTTTCTTT.

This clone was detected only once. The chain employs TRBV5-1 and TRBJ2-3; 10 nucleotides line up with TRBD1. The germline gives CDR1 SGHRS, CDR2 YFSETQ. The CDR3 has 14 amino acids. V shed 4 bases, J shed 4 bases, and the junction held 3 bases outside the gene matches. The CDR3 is CASSQGQGADTQYF. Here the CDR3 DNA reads TGCGCCAGCAGCCAAGGACAGGGGGCAGATACGCAGTATTTT.

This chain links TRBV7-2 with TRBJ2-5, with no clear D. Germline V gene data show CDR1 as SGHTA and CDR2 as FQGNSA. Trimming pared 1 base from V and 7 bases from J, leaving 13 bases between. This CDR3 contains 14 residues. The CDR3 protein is CASSLGQPSVTQYF. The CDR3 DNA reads TGTGCCAGCAGCTTAGGCCAACCCTCAGTGACCCAGTACTTC.

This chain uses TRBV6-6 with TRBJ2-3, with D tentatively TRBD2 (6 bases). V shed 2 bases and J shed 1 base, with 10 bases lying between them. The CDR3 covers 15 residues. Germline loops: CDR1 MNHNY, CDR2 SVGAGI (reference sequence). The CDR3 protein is CASSYPGVGTDTQYF. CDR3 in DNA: TGTGCCAGCAGTTACCCGGGGGTGGGCACAGATACGCAGTATTTT.

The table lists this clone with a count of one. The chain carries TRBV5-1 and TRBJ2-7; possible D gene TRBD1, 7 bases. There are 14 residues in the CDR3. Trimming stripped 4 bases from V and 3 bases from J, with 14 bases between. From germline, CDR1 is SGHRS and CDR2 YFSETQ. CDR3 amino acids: CASSPGDRGYEQYF. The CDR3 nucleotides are TGCGCCAGCAGCCCGGGGGACAGAGGCTACGAGCAGTACTTC.

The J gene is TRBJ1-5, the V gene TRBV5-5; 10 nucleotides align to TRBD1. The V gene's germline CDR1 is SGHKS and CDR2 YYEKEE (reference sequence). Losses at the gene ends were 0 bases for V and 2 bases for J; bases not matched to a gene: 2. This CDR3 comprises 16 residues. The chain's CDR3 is CASSLGDRGGNQPQHF. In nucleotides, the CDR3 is TGTGCCAGCAGCTTGGGGGACAGGGGTGGCAATCAGCCCCAGCATTTT.

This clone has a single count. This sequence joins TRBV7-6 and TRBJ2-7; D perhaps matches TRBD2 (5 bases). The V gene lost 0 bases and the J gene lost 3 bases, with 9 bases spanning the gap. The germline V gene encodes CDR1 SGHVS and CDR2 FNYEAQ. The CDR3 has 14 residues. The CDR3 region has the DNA TGTGCCAGCAGCTTAGCCAGCGGTGACTACGAGCAGTACGTC. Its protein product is CASSLASGDYEQYV.

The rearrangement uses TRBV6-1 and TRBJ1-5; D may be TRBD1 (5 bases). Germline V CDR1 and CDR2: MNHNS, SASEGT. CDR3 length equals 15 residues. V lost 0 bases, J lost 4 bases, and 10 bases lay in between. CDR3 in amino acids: CASSEATATNQPQHF. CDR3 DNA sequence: TGTGCCAGCAGTGAAGCGACAGCTACTAATCAGCCCCAGCATTTT.

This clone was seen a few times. The CDR3 reads CASSQGRGGNQPQHF. The DNA of the CDR3 is TGCGCCAGCAGCCAAGGCAGGGGTGGCAATCAGCCCCAGCATTTT. V gene TRBV4-1 combines with J gene TRBJ1-5, with D tentatively TRBD1 (6 bases). Trimming took 1 base from V and 2 from J, leaving 9 bases between them. CDR3 length equals 15 residues. Germline CDR1 reads MGHRA; CDR2 reads YSYEKL.

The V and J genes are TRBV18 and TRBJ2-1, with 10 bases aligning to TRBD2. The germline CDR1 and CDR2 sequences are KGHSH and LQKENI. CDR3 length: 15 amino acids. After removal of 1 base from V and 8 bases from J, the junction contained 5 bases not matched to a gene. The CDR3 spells CASSPRSGGADEQFF. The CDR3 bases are TGTGCCAGCTCACCACGGAGCGGGGGGGCCGATGAGCAGTTCTTC.

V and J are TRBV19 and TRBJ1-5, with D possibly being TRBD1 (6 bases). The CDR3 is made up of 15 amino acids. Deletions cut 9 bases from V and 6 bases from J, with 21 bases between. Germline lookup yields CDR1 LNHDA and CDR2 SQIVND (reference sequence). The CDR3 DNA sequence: TGTGCCAGCAACCCGACAGGTAGCTTTGCTCAGCCCCAGCATTTT. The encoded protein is CASNPTGSFAQPQHF. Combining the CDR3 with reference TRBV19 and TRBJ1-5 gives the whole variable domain DGGITQSPKYLFRKEGQNVTLSCEQNLNHDAMYWYRQDPGQGLRLIYYSQIVNDFQKGDIAEGYSVSREKKESFPLTVTSAQKNPTAFYLCASNPTGSFAQPQHFGDGTRLSIL.

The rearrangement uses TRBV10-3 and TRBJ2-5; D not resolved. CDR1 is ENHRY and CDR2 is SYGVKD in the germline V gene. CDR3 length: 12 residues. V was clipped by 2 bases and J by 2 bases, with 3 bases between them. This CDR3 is CAISEEQETQYF. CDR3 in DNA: TGTGCCATCAGTGAGGAGCAAGAGACCCAGTACTTC.

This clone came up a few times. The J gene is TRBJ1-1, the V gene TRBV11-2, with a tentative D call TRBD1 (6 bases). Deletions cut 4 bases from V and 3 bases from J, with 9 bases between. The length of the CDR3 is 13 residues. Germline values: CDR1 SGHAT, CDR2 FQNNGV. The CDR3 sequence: CASSSPGDTEAFF. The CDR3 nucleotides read TGTGCCAGCAGCTCGCCAGGGGACACTGAAGCTTTCTTT. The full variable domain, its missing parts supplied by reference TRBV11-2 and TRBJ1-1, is EAGVAQSPRYKIIEKRQSVAFWCNPISGHATLYWYQQILGQGPKLLIQFQNNGVVDDSQLPKDRFSAERLKGVDSTLKIQPAKLEDSAVYLCASSSPGDTEAFFGQGTRLTVV.

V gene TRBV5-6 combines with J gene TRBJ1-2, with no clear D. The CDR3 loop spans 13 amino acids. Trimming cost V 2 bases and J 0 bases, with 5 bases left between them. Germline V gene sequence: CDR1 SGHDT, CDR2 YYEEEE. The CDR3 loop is CASSLLANYGYTF. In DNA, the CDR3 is TGTGCCAGCAGCTTACTAGCTAACTATGGCTACACCTTC. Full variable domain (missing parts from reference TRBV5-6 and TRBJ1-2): DAGVTQSPTHLIKTRGQQVTLRCSPKSGHDTVSWYQQALGQGPQFIFQYYEEEERQRGNFPDRFSGHQFPNYSSELNVNALLLGDSALYLCASSLLANYGYTFGSGTRLTVV.

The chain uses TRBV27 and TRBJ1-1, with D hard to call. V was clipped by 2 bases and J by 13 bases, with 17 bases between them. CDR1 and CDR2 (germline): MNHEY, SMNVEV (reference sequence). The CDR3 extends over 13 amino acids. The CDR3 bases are TGTGCCAGCAGTTTAAGAGCAACGGATGGCGGTTTCTTT. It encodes CASSLRATDGGFF.

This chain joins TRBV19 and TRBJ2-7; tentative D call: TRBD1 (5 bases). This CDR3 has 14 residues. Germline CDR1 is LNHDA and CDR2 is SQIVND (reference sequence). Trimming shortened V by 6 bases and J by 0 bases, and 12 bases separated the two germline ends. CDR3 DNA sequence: TGTGCCAGTAGCGCAGGGATCAGCTCCTACGAGCAGTACTTC. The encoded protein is CASSAGISSYEQYF.

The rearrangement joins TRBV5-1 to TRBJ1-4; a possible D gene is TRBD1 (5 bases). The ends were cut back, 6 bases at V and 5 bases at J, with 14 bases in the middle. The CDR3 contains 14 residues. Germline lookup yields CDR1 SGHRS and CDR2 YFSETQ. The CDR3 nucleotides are TGCGCCAGCAAAAGGGGATCAGAAAATGAAAAACTGTTTTTT. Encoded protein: CASKRGSENEKLFF. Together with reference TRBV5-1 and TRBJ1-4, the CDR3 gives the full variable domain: KAGVTQTPRYLIKTRGQQVTLSCSPISGHRSVSWYQQTPGQGLQFLFEYFSETQRNKGNFPGRFSGRQFSNSRSEMNVSTLELGDSALYLCASKRGSENEKLFFGSGTQLSVL.